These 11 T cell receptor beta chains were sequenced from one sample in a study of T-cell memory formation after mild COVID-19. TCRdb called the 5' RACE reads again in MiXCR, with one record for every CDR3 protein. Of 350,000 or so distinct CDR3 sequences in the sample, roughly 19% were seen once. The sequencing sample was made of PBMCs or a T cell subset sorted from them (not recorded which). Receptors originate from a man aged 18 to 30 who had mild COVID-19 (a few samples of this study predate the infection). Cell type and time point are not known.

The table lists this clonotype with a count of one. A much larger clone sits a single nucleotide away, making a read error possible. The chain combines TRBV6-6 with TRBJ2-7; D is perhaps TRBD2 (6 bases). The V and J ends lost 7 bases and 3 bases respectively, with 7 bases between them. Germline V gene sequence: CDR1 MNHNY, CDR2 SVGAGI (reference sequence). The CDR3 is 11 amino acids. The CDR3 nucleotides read TGTGCCAGCACCGGGGGCTACGAGCAGTACTTC. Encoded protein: CASTGGYEQYF.

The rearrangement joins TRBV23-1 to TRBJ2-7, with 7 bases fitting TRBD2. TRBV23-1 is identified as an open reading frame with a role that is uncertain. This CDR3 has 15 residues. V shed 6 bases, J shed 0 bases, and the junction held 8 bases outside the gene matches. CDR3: CASSPWGGNSYEQYF. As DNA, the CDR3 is TGCGCCAGCAGCCCCTGGGGGGGGAACTCCTACGAGCAGTACTTC.

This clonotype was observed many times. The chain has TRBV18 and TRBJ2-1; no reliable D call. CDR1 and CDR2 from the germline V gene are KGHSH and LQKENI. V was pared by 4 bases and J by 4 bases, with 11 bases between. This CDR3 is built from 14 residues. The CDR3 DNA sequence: TGTGCCAGCTCACTGGATCGATCGTACAATGAGCAGTTCTTC. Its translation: CASSLDRSYNEQFF.

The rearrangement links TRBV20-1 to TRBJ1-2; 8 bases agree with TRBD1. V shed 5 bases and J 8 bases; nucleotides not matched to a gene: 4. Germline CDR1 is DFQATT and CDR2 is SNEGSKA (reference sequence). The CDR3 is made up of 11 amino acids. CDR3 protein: CSARQGSGYTF. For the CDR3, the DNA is TGCAGTGCTCGACAGGGGAGCGGCTACACCTTC.

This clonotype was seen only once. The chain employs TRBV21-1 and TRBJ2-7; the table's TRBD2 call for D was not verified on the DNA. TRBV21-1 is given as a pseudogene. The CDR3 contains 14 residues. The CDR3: CASSNLAGVYEQYV. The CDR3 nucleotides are TGTGCCAGCAGCAACCTAGCGGGGGTCTACGAGCAGTACGTC.

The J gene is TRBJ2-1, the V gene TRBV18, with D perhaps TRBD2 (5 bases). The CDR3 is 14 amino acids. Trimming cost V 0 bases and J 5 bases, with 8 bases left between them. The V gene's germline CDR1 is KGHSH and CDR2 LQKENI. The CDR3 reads CASSPPGLNNEQFF. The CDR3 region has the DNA TGTGCCAGCTCACCACCTGGACTCAACAATGAGCAGTTCTTC.

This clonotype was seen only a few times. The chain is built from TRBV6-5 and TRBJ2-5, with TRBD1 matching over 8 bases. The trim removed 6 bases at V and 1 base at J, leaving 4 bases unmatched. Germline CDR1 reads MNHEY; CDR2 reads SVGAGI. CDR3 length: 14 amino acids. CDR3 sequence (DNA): TGTGCCAGCAGACGCGGACAGGGCCAAGAGACCCAGTACTTC. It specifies CASRRGQGQETQYF.

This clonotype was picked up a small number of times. The CDR3 region has the DNA TGCAGTGCTCGGCAGGGGGCCATCTGGACAGATACGCAGTATTTT. Its translation: CSARQGAIWTDTQYF. This chain links TRBV20-1 with TRBJ2-3; 8 bases map to TRBD1. Germline lookup yields CDR1 DFQATT and CDR2 SNEGSKA (reference sequence). CDR3 length: 15 residues. After removal of 5 bases from V and 3 bases from J, the junction contained 10 bases not matched to a gene.

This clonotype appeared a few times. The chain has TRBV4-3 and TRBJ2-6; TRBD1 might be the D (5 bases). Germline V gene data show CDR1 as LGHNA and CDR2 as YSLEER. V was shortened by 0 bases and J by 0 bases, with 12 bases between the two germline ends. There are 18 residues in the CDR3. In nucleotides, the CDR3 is TGCGCCAGCAGCCAAGATGCCAGGGTGCTCTCTGGGGCCAACGTCCTGACTTTC. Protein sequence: CASSQDARVLSGANVLTF.

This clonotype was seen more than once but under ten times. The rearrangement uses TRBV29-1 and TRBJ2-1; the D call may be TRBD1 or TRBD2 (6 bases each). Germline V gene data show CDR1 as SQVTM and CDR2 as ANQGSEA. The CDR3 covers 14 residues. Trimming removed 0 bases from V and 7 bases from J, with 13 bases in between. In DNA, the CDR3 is TGCAGCGTTGAAGATCTCGGAGGGGGGAATGAGCAGTTCTTC. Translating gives CSVEDLGGGNEQFF.

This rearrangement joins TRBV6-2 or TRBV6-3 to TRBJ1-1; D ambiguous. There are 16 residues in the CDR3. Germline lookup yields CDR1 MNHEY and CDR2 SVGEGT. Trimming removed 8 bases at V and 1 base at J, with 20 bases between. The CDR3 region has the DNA TGTGCCAGCTCACCGCTCGGAGTGTCGGCGAACACTGAAGCTTTCTTT. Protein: CASSPLGVSANTEAFF.